This TCR beta chain emerged from a study of blood T cell repertoires in COVID-19. Study as a whole: Some COVID-19 samples were acute and others convalescent; all came from the United States, Italy and Spain. T cells, B-cell-depleted T cells, or PBMCs provided the cDNA or gDNA that served as material.

Per the authors' pipeline: For nucleated cells, counts were estimated from reference gene primer amplification. Data came from immunoSEQ multiplex PCR; TCRdb stores just in-frame clones and leaves some out. The V and J calls and the clone size are those of that table, but D and trimming were determined from the DNA. This sample has approximately 350,000 clones, with roughly 90% found just once. The V and J ends lost 2 bases and 7 bases respectively, with 8 bases between them. This CDR3 comprises 11 residues. The germline V gene encodes CDR1 SQVTM and CDR2 ANQGSEA. Seattle patient enrollment occurred during active infection, with longitudinal follow-up thereafter. This clone was seen more than once but under ten times.

The source of this sequence is a young woman with COVID-19, enrolled during active disease. V and J are TRBV29-1 and TRBJ1-1; D remains ambiguous. Sequenced input: peripheral blood. The CDR3 reads CSVESGLEAFF. The DNA of the CDR3 is TGCAGCGTTGAAAGTGGACTTGAAGCTTTCTTT.